This T cell receptor (beta chain) was documented in a study of shared clonotypes between healthy human individuals. V shed 6 bases and J shed 8 bases, with 15 bases lying between them. Germline assignment: CDR1 MDHEN and CDR2 SYDVKM. CDR3 length: 13 amino acids. Study results and limitations: The low donor count limited represented genetic and exposure-history diversity.

The naive CD8 subset, CD45RO-negative cells positively selected for CCR7, excluded terminally differentiated effector memory CD45RA+ cells. Concerning this clone itself: Antigen unknown.

Some clones are missing from TCRdb's copy, which holds only in-frame ones; the method was immunoSEQ multiplex PCR. This sample has 550,000 to 750,000 clones, with 90% to 95% found just once. This clonotype was obtained from a man younger than 45 in good health. Sample: naive CD8+ T cells sorted from blood. The rearrangement uses TRBV28 and TRBJ2-3; tentatively, D is TRBD2 (7 bases). The DNA of the CDR3 is TGTGCCAGCAGCTACAGGGTAGCGGGTACGCAGTATTTT. This encodes CASSYRVAGTQYF.